This T cell receptor (beta chain) was profiled in a study of blood T cells in healthy people across ages. Study conclusions and caveats: Older individuals had lower TCR beta diversity per million T cells (the decline was roughly linear). With unsorted PBMCs, a conclusive comparison of naive versus antigen-experienced cells was not possible.

Each of the donors had approximately 10 milliliters of peripheral blood drawn into EDTA-treated Vacutainer tubes. A sample-barcoded 5' primer and a J-beta primer mix were used in a second PCR of roughly 6 to 11 cycles. TCRdb reanalysed the 5' RACE reads using MiXCR and keeps one entry per CDR3 protein. Of over a million distinct CDR3 sequences in the sample, 42% were seen once. Worth noting for this clonotype: Its antigen is unknown.

After removal of 2 bases from V and 2 bases from J, the junction contained 8 bases not matched to a gene. Germline CDR1 SGHTA, CDR2 FQGNSA. The CDR3 has 18 residues. Sequenced material: blood. The TCR comes from a woman aged 18-29 years in good health. The chain is built from TRBV7-2 and TRBJ2-5; 13 bases fit TRBD2. The CDR3 protein is CASSLSLAGGPIQETQYF. As DNA, the CDR3 is TGTGCCAGCAGCTTATCACTAGCGGGGGGGCCTATTCAAGAGACCCAGTACTTC.